This T cell receptor (beta chain) comes out of a study of blood T cell repertoires in COVID-19. The CDR3 spans 14 residues. V gave up 1 base and J gave up 2 bases, with 8 bases separating them. The germline V gene encodes CDR1 SGHNT and CDR2 YENEEA. As processed by the authors: Amplification of reference gene primers provided the estimated nucleated cell counts. Method: immunoSEQ multiplex PCR; TCRdb's copy keeps in-frame clones and lacks some. V and J calls and clone size are given by that table; D and trimming were obtained from the DNA. The sample has approximately 240,000 clones; 80% to 90% are singletons. Participants, roughly 18 to 90 years old, spanned fewer than 30 US areas.

The sequencing input was PBMCs or T cells enriched from blood (not recorded which). This TCR was recovered from a young woman in a cohort exposed to, infected with or recovered from COVID-19 (not recorded which). The V call is TRBV11-3, the J call TRBJ1-1; tentatively, D is TRBD1 (5 bases). As DNA, the CDR3 is TGTGCCAGCAGCTTAGGGGGCCTTAACACTGAAGCTTTCTTT. Its translation is CASSLGGLNTEAFF.